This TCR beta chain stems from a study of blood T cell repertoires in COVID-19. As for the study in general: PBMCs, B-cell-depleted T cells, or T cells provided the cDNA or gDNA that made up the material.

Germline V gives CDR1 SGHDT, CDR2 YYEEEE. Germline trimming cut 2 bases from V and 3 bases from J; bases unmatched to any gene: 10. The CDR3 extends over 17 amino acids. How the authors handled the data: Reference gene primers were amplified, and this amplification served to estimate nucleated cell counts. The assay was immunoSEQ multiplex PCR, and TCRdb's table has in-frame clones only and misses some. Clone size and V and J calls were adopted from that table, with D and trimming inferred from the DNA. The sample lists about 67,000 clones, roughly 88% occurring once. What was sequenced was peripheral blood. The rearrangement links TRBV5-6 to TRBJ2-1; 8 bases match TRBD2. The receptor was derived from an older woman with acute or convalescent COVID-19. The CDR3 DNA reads TGTGCCAGCAGCTTCTCTAGCGGGCAACAACACTACAATGAGCAGTTCTTC. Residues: CASSFSSGQQHYNEQFF.